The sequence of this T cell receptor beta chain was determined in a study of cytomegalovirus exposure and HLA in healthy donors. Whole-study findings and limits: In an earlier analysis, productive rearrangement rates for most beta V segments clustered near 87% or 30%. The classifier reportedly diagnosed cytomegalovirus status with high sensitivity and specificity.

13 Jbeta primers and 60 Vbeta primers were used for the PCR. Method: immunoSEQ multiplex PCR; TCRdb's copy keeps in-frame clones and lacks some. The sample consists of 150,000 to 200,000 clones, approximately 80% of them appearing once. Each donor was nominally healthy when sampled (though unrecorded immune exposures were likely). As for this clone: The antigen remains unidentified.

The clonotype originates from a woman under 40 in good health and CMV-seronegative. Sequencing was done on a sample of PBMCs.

The CDR3 reads CASSLGGGGSYNEQFF. The CDR3 DNA reads TGCGCCAGCAGCCTCGGTGGGGGGGGCTCCTACAATGAGCAGTTCTTC. This rearrangement joins TRBV5-1 to TRBJ2-1, with 7 bases matching TRBD2. V dropped 4 bases and J dropped 0; count of bases not matched to a gene: 7. The germline gives CDR1 SGHRS, CDR2 YFSETQ. The CDR3 spans 16 residues.